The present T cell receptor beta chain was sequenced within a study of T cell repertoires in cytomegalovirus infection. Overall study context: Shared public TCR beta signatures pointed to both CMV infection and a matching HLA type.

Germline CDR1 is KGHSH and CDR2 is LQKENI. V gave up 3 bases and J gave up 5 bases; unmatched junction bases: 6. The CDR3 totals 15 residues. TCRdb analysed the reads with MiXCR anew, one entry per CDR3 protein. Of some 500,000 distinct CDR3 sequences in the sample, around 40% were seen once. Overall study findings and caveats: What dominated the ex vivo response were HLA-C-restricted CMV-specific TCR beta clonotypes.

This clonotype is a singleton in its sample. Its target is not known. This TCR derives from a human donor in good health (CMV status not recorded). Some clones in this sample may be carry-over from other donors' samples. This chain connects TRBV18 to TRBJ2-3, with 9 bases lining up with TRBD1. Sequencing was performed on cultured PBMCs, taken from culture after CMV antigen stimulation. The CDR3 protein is CASSPRDRVRDTQYF. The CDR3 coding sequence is TGTGCCAGCTCACCGCGGGACAGGGTCAGAGATACGCAGTATTTT. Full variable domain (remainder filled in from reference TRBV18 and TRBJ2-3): NAGVMQNPRHLVRRRGQEARLRCSPMKGHSHVYWYRQLPEEGLKFMVYLQKENIIDESGMPKERFSAEFPKEGPSILRIQQVVRGDSAAYFCASSPRDRVRDTQYFGPGTRLTVL.